This record looks at one TCR beta chain sequence and its context. Germline lookup yields CDR1 KGHDR and CDR2 SFDVKD. The J segment lost 1 base and the V segment lost 4 bases, leaving 4 bases of the junction unmatched. The CDR3 has 16 amino acids. Clones were read by immunoSEQ multiplex PCR, and TCRdb kept only the in-frame ones, dropping some. The table lists 140,000 to 150,000 clones, 75% to 90% of them singletons. The data were taken from a study of blood T cell repertoires in COVID-19. The chain has TRBV24-1 and TRBJ2-5; 11 bases map to TRBD2. This TCR came from a woman aged 60-70 years with COVID-19, enrolled during active disease. Sequencing input: peripheral blood. Written as DNA, the CDR3 is TGTGCCACCAGTGACCCCGGGACTAGCGGCCAAGAGACCCAGTACTTC. Translating it yields CATSDPGTSGQETQYF.